This T cell receptor (beta chain) was retrieved from a study of CD8 T cells in Susac syndrome (dated by TCRdb to the late 2010s). Background for the entire study: Of the Susac syndrome patients who were sequenced, under 10 were in clinical remission while more than five had clinically active disease. Susac syndrome patients were therapy-naive, on corticosteroids (some also receiving IVIg), or on IVIg alone at blood withdrawal. Clonality of the CD8+ T cell repertoire was compared between more than 9 healthy donors, about 14 Susac syndrome patients and 15 multiple sclerosis patients. Repertoire sequencing was used to test whether CD8+ T cell activation and differentiation in Susac syndrome was antigen driven.

A remark on this clonotype: The antigen it recognizes is unknown. Nothing much larger sits one base from this clone, and base qualities are not available.

RNA was extracted using the RNeasy kit, and about 0.45 to 1 microgram was reverse transcribed with random hexamers. The immunoSEQ multiplex PCR assay, covering 54 Vbeta and 13 Jbeta segments, was used to amplify TCR beta CDR3 regions. PCR amplification bias was corrected using a synthetic template baseline for primer optimization and computational correction. From the authors' description of their analysis: Reads were annotated to V, D and J genes according to IMGT and were analyzed with immunoSEQ Analyzer, with only productive sequences retained. Clonality was calculated as one minus the Shannon entropy normalized by log2 of the number of productive unique sequences. For each patient and control, public and private clones were evaluated among the 100 most prevalent clones. A clone was defined as Susac-specific if it was absent from the healthy and MS cohorts, from some 1,100 published viral clones and from other ImmuneACCESS disease sequences. The public reads were quality trimmed at Q25 with fastp and then assembled into clones with MiXCR by TCRdb, keeping productive beta chains. Rows matching on CDR3 protein sequence are summarized as one entry with the most common DNA and genes. These V and J calls rely on TCRdb rather than the paper's analysis. The sample profile shows 95,000 to 150,000 distinct CDR3 sequences; 90% to 95% of them were found once. About 0.27% of the sample comes from the top ten.

Counted from cysteine to phenylalanine, this CDR3 has 13 amino acids. Only the CDR3 part of the read is kept: 39 bases, read in frame from the first base. As encoded in the germline V gene (reference sequence), CDR1 is MNHEY while CDR2 is SMNVEV. Trimming removed 6 bases from V and 3 bases from J, leaving 12 bases between the germline ends. High-throughput TCR beta sequencing profiled peripheral blood CD8+ and CD4+ T cells from healthy donors, Susac syndrome patients and multiple sclerosis patients. Recently defined diagnostic criteria for definite or probable disease were met by the Susac syndrome patients. Bulk CD8+ and CD4+ T cells were purified by magnetic negative isolation, while CD8+ TEMRA cells were enriched using FACS. Blood was collected in EDTA tubes and processed within 24 hours, with PBMCs isolated through density gradient centrifugation. PBMCs intended for TCR sequencing were frozen in liquid nitrogen and were later thawed in a 37 degrees C water bath. The sorted or isolated CD4+, CD8+ and CD8+ TEMRA cells had a purity of 90% or higher.

The investigation overall reported the following: Sixteen Susac-specific public clones were identified in the total CD8+ repertoire, and several Susac-specific public clones were identified in the CD8+ TEMRA repertoire. The study acknowledged that relatively few individuals were included in the TCR sequencing and HLA analysis. Clonal expansion was seen in Susac syndrome CD8+ repertoires, peaking in CD8+ TEMRA cells and being greater in clinically active patients than in remitting ones.

Sequencing was carried out using CD8+ T cells from PBMCs. The source of this sequence is a human donor with Susac syndrome. This chain joins TRBV27 to TRBJ2-7; tentative D gene TRBD1, with 5 bases matching. The CDR3 amino acid sequence is: CASRSGILYEQYF. The nucleotides read TGTGCCAGCAGATCAGGGATCCTCTACGAGCAGTACTTC.